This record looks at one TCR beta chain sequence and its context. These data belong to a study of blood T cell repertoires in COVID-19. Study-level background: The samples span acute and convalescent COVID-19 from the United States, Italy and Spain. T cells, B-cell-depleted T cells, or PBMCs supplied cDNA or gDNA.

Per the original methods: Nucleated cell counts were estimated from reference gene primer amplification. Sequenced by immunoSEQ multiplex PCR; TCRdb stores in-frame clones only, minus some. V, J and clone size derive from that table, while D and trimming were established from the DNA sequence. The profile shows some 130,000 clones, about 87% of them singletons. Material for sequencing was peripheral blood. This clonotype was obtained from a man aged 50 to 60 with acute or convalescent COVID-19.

CDR3 bases: TGTGCCAGCTCACCCTCTTCGGGCACCATATATTTT. It translates to CASSPSSGTIYF. J is TRBJ1-3 and V is TRBV18; D gene uncertain. This CDR3 region has 12 residues. The germline gives CDR1 KGHSH, CDR2 LQKENI. V shed 3 bases and J shed 9 bases, with 9 bases lying between them.